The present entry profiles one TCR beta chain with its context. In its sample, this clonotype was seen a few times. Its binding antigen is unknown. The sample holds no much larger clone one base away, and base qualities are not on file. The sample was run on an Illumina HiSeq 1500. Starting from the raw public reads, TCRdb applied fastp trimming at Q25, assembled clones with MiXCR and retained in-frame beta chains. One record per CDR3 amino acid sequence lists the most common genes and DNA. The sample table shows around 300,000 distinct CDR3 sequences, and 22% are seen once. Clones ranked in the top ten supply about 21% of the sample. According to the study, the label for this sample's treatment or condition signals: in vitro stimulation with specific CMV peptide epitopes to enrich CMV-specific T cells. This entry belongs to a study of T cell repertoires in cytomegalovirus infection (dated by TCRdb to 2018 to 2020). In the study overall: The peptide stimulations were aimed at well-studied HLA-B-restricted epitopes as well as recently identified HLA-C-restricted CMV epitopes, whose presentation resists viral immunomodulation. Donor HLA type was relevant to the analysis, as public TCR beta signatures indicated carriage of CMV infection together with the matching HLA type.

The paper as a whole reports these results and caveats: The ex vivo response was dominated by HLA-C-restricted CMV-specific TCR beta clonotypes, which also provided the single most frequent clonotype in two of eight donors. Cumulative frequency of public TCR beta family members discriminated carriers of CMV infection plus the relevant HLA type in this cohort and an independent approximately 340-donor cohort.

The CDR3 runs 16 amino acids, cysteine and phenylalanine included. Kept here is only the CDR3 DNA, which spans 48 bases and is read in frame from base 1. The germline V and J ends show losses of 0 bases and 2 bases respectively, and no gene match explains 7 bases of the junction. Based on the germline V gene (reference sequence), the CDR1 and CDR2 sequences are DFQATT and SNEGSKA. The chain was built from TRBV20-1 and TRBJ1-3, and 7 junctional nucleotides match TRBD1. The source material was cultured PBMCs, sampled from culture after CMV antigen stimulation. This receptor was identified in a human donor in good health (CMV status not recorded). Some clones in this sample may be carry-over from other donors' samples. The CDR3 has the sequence CSARDIGTVTGNTIYF. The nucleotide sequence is TGCAGTGCTAGAGACATTGGGACAGTTACTGGAAACACCATATATTTT.